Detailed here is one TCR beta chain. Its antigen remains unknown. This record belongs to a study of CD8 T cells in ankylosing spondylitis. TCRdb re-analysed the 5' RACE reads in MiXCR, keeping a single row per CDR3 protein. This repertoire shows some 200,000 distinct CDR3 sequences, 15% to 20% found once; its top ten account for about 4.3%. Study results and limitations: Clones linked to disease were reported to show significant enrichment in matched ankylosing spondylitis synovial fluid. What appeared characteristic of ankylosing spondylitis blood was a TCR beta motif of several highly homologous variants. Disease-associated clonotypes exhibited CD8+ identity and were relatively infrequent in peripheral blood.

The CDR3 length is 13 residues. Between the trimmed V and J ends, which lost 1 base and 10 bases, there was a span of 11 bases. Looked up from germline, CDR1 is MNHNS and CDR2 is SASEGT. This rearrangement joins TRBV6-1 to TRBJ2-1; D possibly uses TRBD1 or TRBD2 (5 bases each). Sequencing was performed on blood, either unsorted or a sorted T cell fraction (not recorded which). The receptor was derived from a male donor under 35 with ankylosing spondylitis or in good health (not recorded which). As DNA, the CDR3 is TGTGCCAGCAGTGAAGGTGGGGGAGTGGAGCAGTTCTTC. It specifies CASSEGGGVEQFF.